This paragraph covers one TCR beta chain sequence. Its specificity is unknown. Only in-frame clones appear in the TCRdb table, and some are missing; sequencing was by immunoSEQ multiplex PCR. The sample comprises 30,000 to 40,000 clones, about 93% of which are singletons, and 0.2% to 0.3% rests with the top ten. This sample is drawn from a study of PD-1 blockade in classical Hodgkin lymphoma. On the study more broadly: Intravenous nivolumab at 3 mg/kg was given to patients every 2 weeks. Study-wide points: Anyone who began nivolumab under 1 year after ASCT was excluded. Newly diagnosed and completely responding patients shared comparable baseline diversity. Newly diagnosed patients had baseline TCR diversity that was reportedly lower than that of healthy donors.

Every patient had relapsed following autologous stem cell transplantation, and cohorts differed in brentuximab vedotin exposure. From thawed PBMCs, CD4+ T cells were purified using magnetic negative selection. The germline CDR1 and CDR2 sequences are SGHAT and FQNNGV. This CDR3 spans 14 amino acids. Trimming removed 5 bases from V and 7 bases from J; junction bases left unmatched: 3. J is TRBJ2-1 and V is TRBV11-2; 12 nucleotides align to TRBD2. This sequence was found in a human donor with classical Hodgkin lymphoma. Source: CD4+ T cells from blood, taken at baseline. CDR3 protein: CASSVGTSGNEQFF. In DNA, the CDR3 is TGTGCCAGCAGCGTTGGGACTAGCGGGAATGAGCAGTTCTTC.